This T cell receptor beta chain was obtained from a study of shared clonotypes between healthy human individuals. Study-wide context: The people who gave samples were two women and a few men aged 18 to 49.

Method: immunoSEQ multiplex PCR; TCRdb's copy keeps in-frame clones and lacks some. The sample carries around 2.1 million clones, 93% recorded once. This CDR3 region has 15 residues. CDR1 and CDR2 (germline): SGHRS, YFSETQ. V was shortened by 1 base and J by 5 bases, with 12 bases between the two germline ends. CD45RO-negative CD8 cells positively selected for CCR7 made up the naive population, which excluded terminally differentiated effector memory CD45RA+ cells. V usage is TRBV5-1 and J usage is TRBJ2-2; D call uncertain. The receptor's source is a man in his late teens or twenties in good health. Some clones in this sample may be carry-over from other donors' samples. The sample comprised naive CD8+ T cells from PBMCs. The CDR3 DNA sequence: TGCGCCAGCAGCTTGTTGGGTGCAAGGACCGGGGAGCTGTTTTTT. Its protein is CASSLLGARTGELFF.